A single sample is the source of the 4 T cell receptor beta chains below, sequenced in a study of blood T cell repertoires in COVID-19. This table comes from immunoSEQ multiplex PCR, and its TCRdb copy is limited to in-frame clones, with some not included. The table shows roughly 94,000 clones, with 84% occurring only once. Sequenced: peripheral blood. These receptors were obtained from a man aged 55 to 69 with acute or convalescent COVID-19.

This chain connects TRBV6-5 to TRBJ1-1; D is possibly TRBD1 (5 bases). Between the trimmed V and J ends, which lost 6 bases and 4 bases, there was a span of 18 bases. Germline CDR1 and CDR2: MNHEY and SVGAGI. This CDR3 comprises 15 residues. The DNA for the CDR3 is TGTGCCAGCAGCACACAGCAGGGTATAGGCACTGAAGCTTTCTTT. Translation: CASSTQQGIGTEAFF.

V is TRBV7-9 and J is TRBJ1-5, with D possibly TRBD1 on 6 matching bases. From germline, CDR1 is SEHNR and CDR2 FQNEAQ (reference sequence). This CDR3 is 15 amino acids long. V dropped 0 bases and J dropped 3 bases, with 9 bases sitting between them. CDR3 amino acids: CASSLAAGDNQPQHF. As DNA, the CDR3 is TGTGCCAGCAGCTTAGCGGCAGGGGACAATCAGCCCCAGCATTTT. Full variable domain (rest looked up from reference TRBV7-9 and TRBJ1-5): DTGVSQNPRHKITKRGQNVTFRCDPISEHNRLYWYRQTLGQGPEFLTYFQNEAQLEKSRLLSDRFSAERPKGSFSTLEIQRTEQGDSAMYLCASSLAAGDNQPQHFGDGTRLSIL.

The chain couples TRBV6-1 to TRBJ1-6, with D uncertain. The CDR3 consists of 13 residues. V was pared by 1 base and J by 8 bases, with 6 bases between. CDR1 is MNHNS and CDR2 is SASEGT in the germline V gene. The CDR3 spells CASSEVLDSPLHF. CDR3 coding DNA: TGTGCCAGCAGTGAAGTCCTTGATTCACCCCTCCACTTT.

The chain uses TRBV7-8 and TRBJ2-5; TRBD2 aligns across 10 bases. The V segment lost 3 bases and the J segment 5 bases; nucleotides outside the gene matches: 12. The CDR3 extends over 17 amino acids. Germline CDR1 and CDR2: SGHVS and FQNEAQ. CDR3 nucleotides: TGTGCCAGCAGCTTGCGGTTTAGCGGGGGGCCTGCGGAGACCCAGTACTTC. It is translated as CASSLRFSGGPAETQYF.